This TCR beta chain was sequenced for a study of CD8+ T cells in alopecia areata. This CDR3 is built from 14 residues. V gave up 0 bases and J gave up 0 bases, with 5 bases separating them. Germline CDR1 and CDR2: SGHTA and FQGNSA. Treatment here: oral pan-JAK inhibitor, 5-10 mg twice daily. Reverse transcribed after extraction, RNA yielded cDNA as the sequencing template. TCRdb keeps only in-frame clones here, not all; method: immunoSEQ multiplex PCR. The top ten hold 15% to 18% of the sample, which has fewer than 100,000 clones, approximately 60% seen once. This clone came up a few times. This TCR came from a human donor with alopecia areata. The chain couples TRBV7-2 to TRBJ1-1, with D hard to call. Specimen: CD8+ T cells sorted from blood, collected at week 4, from a patient treated with tofacitinib. This CDR3 is CASSLAGMNTEAFF. The CDR3 DNA is TGTGCCAGCAGCTTAGCGGGCATGAACACTGAAGCTTTCTTT.